This T cell receptor beta chain was identified in a study of CD8+CD57+ T cells in acquired aplastic anemia. Looking at the study overall: Among healthy donors, CD4+ cells averaged around 11 million reads. Study outcomes and limitations: Patients were compared with controls for CD8+ Simpson's diversity, and no significant difference emerged. Sharing between patients and controls was observed for around 27 CD8+ CDR3 sequences.

The CDR3 is 15 residues long. Germline loops: CDR1 KGHSH, CDR2 LQKENI. Trimming removed 6 bases from V and 6 bases from J, with 17 bases in between. Only a few counts were recorded for this clonotype. The antigen is undetermined. Genomic DNA was employed as the template in profiling TCR beta VDJ and CDR3. TCRdb called the reads again in MiXCR, with one record for every CDR3 protein. The sample shows about 400,000 distinct CDR3 sequences, 60% to 80% of them seen only once. The sample comprised sorted CD4+, CD8+, or CD8+CD57+ T cells (not recorded which) from PBMCs. The sequence came from a human donor in good health, serving as a control. The chain employs TRBV18 and TRBJ2-2; D may be TRBD1 or TRBD2 (5 bases each). In nucleotides, the CDR3 is TGTGCCAGCTCCTCCGGGACCATTCGGGCCGGGGAGCTGTTTTTT. It is translated as CASSSGTIRAGELFF.